Shown below are 19 T cell receptor beta chains from a single sample sequenced in a study of CD8+CD57+ T cells in acquired aplastic anemia. Patients picked for sequencing had shown CD8+CD57+ cell expansion detected by flow cytometry. Genomic DNA templated the TCR beta VDJ and CDR3 profiling. TCRdb passed the reads through MiXCR, listing each CDR3 protein once. The sample carries 220,000 or so distinct CDR3 sequences, 65% recorded once. Sequences were obtained from sorted CD4+, CD8+, or CD8+CD57+ T cells (not recorded which) from PBMCs. These receptors all stem from a human donor with aplastic anemia.

This clonotype was picked up many times. The chain carries TRBV10-3 and TRBJ2-1; 9 bases align to TRBD2. Unmatched junction bases numbered 7, after V lost 2 bases and J lost 8 bases. The germline V gene encodes CDR1 ENHRY and CDR2 SYGVKD. The CDR3 is 15 residues long. The CDR3: CAISESAGGLDEQFF. The DNA for the CDR3 is TGTGCCATCAGTGAGAGTGCGGGGGGGCTTGATGAGCAGTTCTTC.

The chain is built from TRBV2 and TRBJ1-1; D call uncertain. Germline V gene lookup returns CDR1 SNHLY and CDR2 FYNNEI. The CDR3 length is 16 residues. Trimming shortened V by 0 bases and J by 5 bases, and 16 bases separated the two germline ends. The CDR3 region is CASSEALSSPRTEAFF. The CDR3 DNA follows: TGTGCCAGCAGTGAAGCGCTGTCATCTCCAAGGACTGAAGCTTTCTTT.

The gene calls are TRBV7-8 and TRBJ1-1; perhaps TRBD1 as D (5 bases). V was shortened by 4 bases and J by 8 bases, with 14 bases between the two germline ends. The CDR3 is made up of 13 amino acids. CDR1 SGHVS and CDR2 FQNEAQ come from the germline V gene. CDR3 DNA sequence: TGTGCCAGCAGCTCATCCGGTCGACAGGAAGCTTTCTTT. This sequence encodes CASSSSGRQEAFF.

Written as DNA, the CDR3 is TGTGCCAGCAGTGAGGTGAATAGCAATCAGCCCCAGCATTTT. It encodes CASSEVNSNQPQHF. This chain joins TRBV2 and TRBJ1-5, with unresolved D. V was cut by 3 bases and J by 0 bases, with 6 bases left in between. Germline CDR1 reads SNHLY; CDR2 reads FYNNEI. This CDR3 contains 14 residues.

The chain recombines TRBV20-1 with TRBJ1-2; possible D gene TRBD1, 5 bases. The CDR3 contains 12 residues. Looked up from germline, CDR1 is DFQATT and CDR2 is SNEGSKA (reference sequence). Trimming removed 5 bases from V and 5 bases from J, with 12 bases in between. In nucleotides, the CDR3 is TGCAGTGCTCGCGAAGGACATTATGGCTACACCTTC. It yields the protein CSAREGHYGYTF.

The chain has TRBV15 and TRBJ2-1; 9 bases are shared with TRBD2. After removal of 3 bases from V and 3 bases from J, the junction contained 3 bases not matched to a gene. The V gene's germline CDR1 is LNHNV and CDR2 YYDKDF (reference sequence). The CDR3 is made up of 15 amino acids. The CDR3 loop reads CATSRGLANYNEQFF. The DNA of the CDR3 is TGTGCCACCAGCAGGGGACTAGCAAACTACAATGAGCAGTTCTTC.

J is TRBJ1-1 and V is TRBV4-1; tentative D call: TRBD1 (6 bases). Germline V lookup: CDR1 MGHRA, CDR2 YSYEKL. V was pared by 0 bases and J by 7 bases, with 15 bases between. CDR3 size: 15 residues. DNA for the CDR3: TGCGCCAGCAGCCAAGATGGGCAGGGGAACGATGAAGCTTTCTTT. Its protein product is CASSQDGQGNDEAFF.

The V gene is TRBV15, the J gene TRBJ2-7; D is tentatively TRBD1 or TRBD2 (5 bases each). The CDR3 spans 15 residues. Trimming shortened V by 0 bases and J by 4 bases, and 13 bases separated the two germline ends. Looked up from germline, CDR1 is LNHNV and CDR2 is YYDKDF (reference sequence). CDR3 sequence (DNA): TGTGCCACCAGCAGAGATAAGGGACGTCCTTACGAGCAGTACTTC. Protein: CATSRDKGRPYEQYF.

This clonotype occurred once. V usage is TRBV6-1 and J usage is TRBJ2-5; 7 nucleotides align to TRBD2. This CDR3 spans 14 amino acids. After removal of 2 bases from V and 7 bases from J, the junction contained 7 bases not matched to a gene. Germline CDR1 is MNHNS and CDR2 is SASEGT. The CDR3: CASSESPGGLTQYF. The CDR3 DNA follows: TGTGCCAGCAGTGAAAGTCCGGGGGGTTTGACCCAGTACTTC.

V is TRBV10-2 and J is TRBJ2-7, with 9 nucleotides matching TRBD1. V gave up 7 bases and J gave up 6 bases; unmatched junction bases: 10. This CDR3 spans 14 amino acids. CDR1 is WSHSY and CDR2 is SAAADI in the germline V gene. The DNA for the CDR3 is TGCGCCAGCACGGTCCGACAGGGGGGGTCCGAGCAGTACTTC. Its protein is CASTVRQGGSEQYF.

The CDR3, as DNA: TGCGCCAGCAGCTTCGGGGACAGCTCCTACGAGCAGTACTTC. Encoded protein: CASSFGDSSYEQYF. The V and J genes are TRBV5-1 and TRBJ2-7; 7 nucleotides align to TRBD1. Germline V lookup: CDR1 SGHRS, CDR2 YFSETQ. The V gene end was trimmed by 2 bases and the J gene end by 0 bases; junction bases not matched to a gene: 2. There are 14 residues in the CDR3.

The chain joins TRBV7-9 to TRBJ2-7; D possibly corresponds to TRBD2 (6 bases). The germline CDR1 and CDR2 sequences are SEHNR and FQNEAQ (reference sequence). The CDR3 totals 16 residues. Trimming pared 3 bases from V and 6 bases from J, leaving 21 bases between. The DNA of the CDR3 is TGTGCCAGCAGCTTTAGGGACTGGGGGAGGTCAGGCGAGCAGTACTTC. Translation gives CASSFRDWGRSGEQYF.

The V gene is TRBV7-9, the J gene TRBJ2-1; no clear D gene. The germline gives CDR1 SEHNR, CDR2 FQNEAQ (reference sequence). The length of the CDR3 is 16 residues. V lost 3 bases and J lost 6, with 18 bases in between. The CDR3 coding sequence is TGTGCCAGCAGCTTTAGGTTTAGTTTAGCCCCCAATGAGCAGTTCTTC. It codes for CASSFRFSLAPNEQFF.

This clonotype was recorded at least ten times. The rearrangement joins TRBV6-5 to TRBJ2-7; 7 bases agree with TRBD1. The trim removed 6 bases at V and 1 base at J, leaving 6 bases unmatched. The CDR3 runs to 14 residues. Germline loops: CDR1 MNHEY, CDR2 SVGAGI. This chain's CDR3 is CASREQGMSYEQYF. The CDR3 region has the DNA TGTGCCAGCAGGGAACAGGGGATGTCCTACGAGCAGTACTTC.

V gene TRBV5-1 combines with J gene TRBJ2-7, with TRBD2 matching over 8 bases. This CDR3 spans 15 amino acids. The germline CDR1 and CDR2 sequences are SGHRS and YFSETQ. With 4 bases clipped from V and 3 bases from J, the junction kept 9 bases outside the gene matches. The DNA for the CDR3 is TGCGCCAGCAGCGATCGAGGTAGCGGGGTCTACGAGCAGTACTTC. Its protein product is CASSDRGSGVYEQYF.

V gene TRBV10-3 combines with J gene TRBJ2-3; D gene ambiguous. Germline CDR1 ENHRY, CDR2 SYGVKD. The CDR3 contains 13 residues. Trimming shortened V by 0 bases and J by 1 base, and 2 bases separated the two germline ends. CDR3 residues: CAISESGTDTQYF. DNA of the CDR3: TGTGCCATCAGTGAGTCCGGCACAGATACGCAGTATTTT.

This clonotype was seen only a few times. The V and J genes are TRBV20-1 and TRBJ1-6, with D uncertain. Germline V gives CDR1 DFQATT, CDR2 SNEGSKA (reference sequence). V lost 2 bases, J lost 5 bases, and 10 bases lay in between. The length of the CDR3 is 14 residues. The CDR3 DNA reads as TGCAGTGCTAGACTCGGGCAGAATAATTCACCCCTCCACTTT. It codes for CSARLGQNNSPLHF.

This clonotype has a single count. This chain uses TRBV29-1 with TRBJ2-7; TRBD1 or TRBD2 may be the D gene (5 bases each). In germline, CDR1 is SQVTM, CDR2 ANQGSEA. The CDR3 has 15 residues. The CDR3 DNA is TGCCAGCTCCCCCCGGGACCGCCTGGGGTCTACGAGCAGTACTTC. Its protein is CQLPPGPPGVYEQYF.

The V and J genes are TRBV2 and TRBJ2-5; TRBD1 matches 12 bases. The CDR3 is 15 residues long. Germline V CDR1 and CDR2: SNHLY, FYNNEI. The V and J ends lost 8 bases and 5 bases, in that order; junction bases with no gene match: 9. The CDR3 protein is CASAFGTGGRETQYF. The CDR3 DNA reads TGTGCCAGCGCTTTCGGGACAGGGGGCAGGGAGACCCAGTACTTC.